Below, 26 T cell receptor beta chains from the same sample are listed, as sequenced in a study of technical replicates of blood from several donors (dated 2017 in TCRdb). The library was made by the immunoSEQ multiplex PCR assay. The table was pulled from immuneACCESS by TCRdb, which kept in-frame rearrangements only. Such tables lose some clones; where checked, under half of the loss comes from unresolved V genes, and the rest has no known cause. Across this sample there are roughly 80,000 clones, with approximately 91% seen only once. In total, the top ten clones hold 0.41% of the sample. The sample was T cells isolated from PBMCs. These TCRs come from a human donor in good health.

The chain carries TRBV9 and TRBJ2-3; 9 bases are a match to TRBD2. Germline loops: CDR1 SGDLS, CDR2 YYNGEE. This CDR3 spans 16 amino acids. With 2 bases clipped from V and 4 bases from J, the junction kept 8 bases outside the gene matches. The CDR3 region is CASSVLRSGRPDTQYF. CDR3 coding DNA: TGTGCCAGCAGCGTTTTAAGGAGCGGGAGGCCAGATACGCAGTATTTT.

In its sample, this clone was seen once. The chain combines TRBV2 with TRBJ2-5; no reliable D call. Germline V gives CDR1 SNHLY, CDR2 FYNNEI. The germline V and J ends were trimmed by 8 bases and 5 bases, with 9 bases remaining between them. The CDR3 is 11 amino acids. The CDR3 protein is CASLQVETQYF. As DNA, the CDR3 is TGTGCCAGCCTCCAGGTGGAGACCCAGTACTTC.

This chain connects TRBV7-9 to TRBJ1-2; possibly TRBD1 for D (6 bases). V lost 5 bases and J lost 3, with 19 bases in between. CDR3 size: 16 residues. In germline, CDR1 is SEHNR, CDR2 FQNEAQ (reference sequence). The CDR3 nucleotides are TGTGCCAGCAGCGCTTACAGGGCGGGAGGTGACTATGGCTACACCTTC. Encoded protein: CASSAYRAGGDYGYTF.

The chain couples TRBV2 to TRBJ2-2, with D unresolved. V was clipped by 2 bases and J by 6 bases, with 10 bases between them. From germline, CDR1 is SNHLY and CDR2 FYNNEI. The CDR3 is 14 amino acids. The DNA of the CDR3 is TGTGCCAGCAGTGAACTCATAGCTTCCGGGGAGCTGTTTTTT. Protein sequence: CASSELIASGELFF.

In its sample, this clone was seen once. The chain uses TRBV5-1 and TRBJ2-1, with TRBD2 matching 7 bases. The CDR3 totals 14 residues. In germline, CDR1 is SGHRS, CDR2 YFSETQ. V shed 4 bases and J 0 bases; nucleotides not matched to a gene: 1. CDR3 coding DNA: TGCGCCAGCAGCGCGGGGGACTCCTACAATGAGCAGTTCTTC. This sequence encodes CASSAGDSYNEQFF.

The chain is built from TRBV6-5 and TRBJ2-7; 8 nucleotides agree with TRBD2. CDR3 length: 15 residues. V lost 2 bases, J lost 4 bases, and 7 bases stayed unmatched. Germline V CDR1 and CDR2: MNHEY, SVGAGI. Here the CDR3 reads CASSYAREVEYEQYF. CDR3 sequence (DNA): TGTGCCAGCAGTTACGCGCGGGAGGTAGAGTACGAGCAGTACTTC.

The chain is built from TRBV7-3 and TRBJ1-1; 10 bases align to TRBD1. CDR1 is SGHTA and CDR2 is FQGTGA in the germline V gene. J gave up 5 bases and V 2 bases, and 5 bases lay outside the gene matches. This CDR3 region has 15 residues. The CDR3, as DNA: TGTGCCAGCAGCTTATCCCCGGGACAGGGGACTGAAGCTTTCTTT. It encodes CASSLSPGQGTEAFF.

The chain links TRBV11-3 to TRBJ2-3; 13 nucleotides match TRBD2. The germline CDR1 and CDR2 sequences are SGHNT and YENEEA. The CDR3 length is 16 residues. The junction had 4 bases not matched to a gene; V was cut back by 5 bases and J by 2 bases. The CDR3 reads CASSPGLAGVTDTQYF. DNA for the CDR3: TGTGCCAGCAGCCCAGGACTAGCGGGGGTCACAGATACGCAGTATTTT.

CDR3 residues: CASSRKATSGTHTGELFF. The CDR3, as DNA: TGCGCCAGCAGCCGCAAGGCTACCTCCGGGACACACACCGGGGAGCTGTTTTTT. The rearrangement joins TRBV4-3 to TRBJ2-2; D might be TRBD1 (6 bases). Germline CDR1 reads LGHNA; CDR2 reads YSLEER. The V end lost 4 bases, the J end lost 3 bases, and 21 bases lay between the germline ends. CDR3 length: 18 residues.

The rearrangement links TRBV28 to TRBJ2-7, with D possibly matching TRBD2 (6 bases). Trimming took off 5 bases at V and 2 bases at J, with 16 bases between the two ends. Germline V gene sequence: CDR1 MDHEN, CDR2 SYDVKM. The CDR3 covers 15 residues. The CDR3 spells CASSPLDSGTYEQYF. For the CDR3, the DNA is TGTGCCAGCAGTCCCCTGGATAGCGGAACCTACGAGCAGTACTTC.

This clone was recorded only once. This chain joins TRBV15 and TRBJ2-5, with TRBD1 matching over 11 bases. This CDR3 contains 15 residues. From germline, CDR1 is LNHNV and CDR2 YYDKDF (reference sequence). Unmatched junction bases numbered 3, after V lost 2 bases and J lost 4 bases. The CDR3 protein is CATSRPGTGGETQYF. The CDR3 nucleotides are TGTGCCACCAGCAGACCTGGGACAGGGGGAGAGACCCAGTACTTC.

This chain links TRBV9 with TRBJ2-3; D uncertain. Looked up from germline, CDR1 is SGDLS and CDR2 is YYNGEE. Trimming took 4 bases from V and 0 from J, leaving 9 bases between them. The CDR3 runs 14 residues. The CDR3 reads CASSPQYSTDTQYF. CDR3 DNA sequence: TGTGCCAGCAGCCCACAGTATAGCACAGATACGCAGTATTTT.

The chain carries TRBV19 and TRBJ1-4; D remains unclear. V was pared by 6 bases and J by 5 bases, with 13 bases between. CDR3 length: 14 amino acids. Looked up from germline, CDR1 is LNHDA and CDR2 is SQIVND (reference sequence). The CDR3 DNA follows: TGTGCCAGTAGAGGACTCGCAGAAAATGAAAAACTGTTTTTT. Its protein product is CASRGLAENEKLFF.

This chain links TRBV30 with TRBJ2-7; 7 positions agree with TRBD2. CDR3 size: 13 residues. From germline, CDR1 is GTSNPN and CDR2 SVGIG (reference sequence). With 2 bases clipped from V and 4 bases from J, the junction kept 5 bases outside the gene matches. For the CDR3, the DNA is TGTGCCTGGAGTAGCGGGATTGGGTACGAGCAGTACTTC. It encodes CAWSSGIGYEQYF.

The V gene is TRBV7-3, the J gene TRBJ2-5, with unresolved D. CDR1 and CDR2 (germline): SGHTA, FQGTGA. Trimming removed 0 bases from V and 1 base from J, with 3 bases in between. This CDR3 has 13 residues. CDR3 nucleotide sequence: TGTGCCAGCAGCTTAACCTTCCAAGAGACCCAGTACTTC. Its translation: CASSLTFQETQYF.

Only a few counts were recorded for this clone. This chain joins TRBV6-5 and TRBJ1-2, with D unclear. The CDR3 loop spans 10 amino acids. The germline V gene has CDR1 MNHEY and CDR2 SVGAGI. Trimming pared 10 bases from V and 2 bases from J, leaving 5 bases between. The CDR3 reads CATLNYGYTF. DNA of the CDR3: TGTGCCACACTGAACTATGGCTACACCTTC.

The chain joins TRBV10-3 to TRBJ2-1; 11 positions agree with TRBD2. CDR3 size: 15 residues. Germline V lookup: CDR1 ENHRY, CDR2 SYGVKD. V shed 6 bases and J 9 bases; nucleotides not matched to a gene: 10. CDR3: CAISVTSGTSGEQFF. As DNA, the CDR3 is TGTGCCATCAGCGTGACTAGCGGGACCTCCGGTGAGCAGTTCTTC.

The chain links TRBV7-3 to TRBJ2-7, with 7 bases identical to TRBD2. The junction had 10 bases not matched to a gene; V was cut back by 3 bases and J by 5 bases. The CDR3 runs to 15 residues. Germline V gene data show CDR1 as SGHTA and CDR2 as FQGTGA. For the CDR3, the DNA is TGTGCCAGCAGCTTTCTGTGGCGGGAGAAAGACGAGCAGTACTTC. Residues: CASSFLWREKDEQYF.

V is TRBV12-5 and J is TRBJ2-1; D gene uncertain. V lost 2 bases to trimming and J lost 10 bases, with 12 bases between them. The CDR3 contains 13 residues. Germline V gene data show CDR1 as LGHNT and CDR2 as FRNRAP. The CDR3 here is CASGLRLGEEQFF. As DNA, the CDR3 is TGTGCTAGTGGTTTGAGGCTAGGCGAGGAGCAGTTCTTC.

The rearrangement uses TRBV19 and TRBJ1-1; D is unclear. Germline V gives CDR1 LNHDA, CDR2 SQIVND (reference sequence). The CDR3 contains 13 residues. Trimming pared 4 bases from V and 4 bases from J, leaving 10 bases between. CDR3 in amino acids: CASSSQTGTEAFF. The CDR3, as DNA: TGTGCCAGTAGTAGTCAGACGGGCACTGAAGCTTTCTTT.

Written as DNA, the CDR3 is TGTGCCTGGAGTGTACAAGGGGCTGGCACTGAAGCTTTCTTT. Amino acids: CAWSVQGAGTEAFF. The V and J genes are TRBV30 and TRBJ1-1; a possible D gene is TRBD1 (5 bases). Trimming left V 0 bases short and J 4 bases short, with 12 bases between. Germline V gene lookup returns CDR1 GTSNPN and CDR2 SVGIG (reference sequence). The CDR3 contains 14 residues.

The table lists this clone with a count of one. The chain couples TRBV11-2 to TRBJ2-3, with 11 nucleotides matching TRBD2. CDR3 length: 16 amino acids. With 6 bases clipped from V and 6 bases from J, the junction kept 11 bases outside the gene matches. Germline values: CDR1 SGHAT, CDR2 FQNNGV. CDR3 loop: CASSQIRLAGTDTQYF. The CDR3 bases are TGTGCCAGCAGTCAAATCCGACTAGCGGGAACTGATACGCAGTATTTT.

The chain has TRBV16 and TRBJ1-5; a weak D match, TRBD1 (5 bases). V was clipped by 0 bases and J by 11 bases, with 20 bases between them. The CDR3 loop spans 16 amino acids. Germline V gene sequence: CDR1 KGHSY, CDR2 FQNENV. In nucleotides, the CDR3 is TGTGCCAGCAGCCAATCGTCTGGCCAGTCCGGGGGGTCCCAGCATTTT. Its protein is CASSQSSGQSGGSQHF.

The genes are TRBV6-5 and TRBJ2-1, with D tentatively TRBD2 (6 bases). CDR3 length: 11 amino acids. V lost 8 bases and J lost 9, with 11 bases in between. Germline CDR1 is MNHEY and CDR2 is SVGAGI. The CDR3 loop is CASGGSSEQFF. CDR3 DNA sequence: TGTGCCAGCGGGGGGTCAAGTGAGCAGTTCTTC.

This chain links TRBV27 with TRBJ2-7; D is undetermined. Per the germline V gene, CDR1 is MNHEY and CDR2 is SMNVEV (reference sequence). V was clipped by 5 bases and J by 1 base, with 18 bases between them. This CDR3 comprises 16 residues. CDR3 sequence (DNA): TGTGCCAGCAGTATTTTCCGACAAGCCAATTCCTACGAGCAGTACTTC. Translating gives CASSIFRQANSYEQYF.

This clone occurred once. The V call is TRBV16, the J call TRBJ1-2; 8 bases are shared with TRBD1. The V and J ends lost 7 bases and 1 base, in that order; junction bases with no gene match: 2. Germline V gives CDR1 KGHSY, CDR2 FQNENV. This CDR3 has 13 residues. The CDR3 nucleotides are TGTGCCAGCACAGGACAGGGTAACTATGGCTACACCTTC. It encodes CASTGQGNYGYTF.